The entry that follows covers one T cell receptor (beta chain) sequence. Antigen: not known. This record belongs to a study of T cell repertoires in cytomegalovirus infection. Germline V gene lookup returns CDR1 MGHRA and CDR2 YSYEKL. Unmatched junction bases numbered 5, after V lost 4 bases and J lost 5 bases. This CDR3 has 14 amino acids. TCRdb independently ran MiXCR on the reads; one entry per CDR3 protein. Of around 230,000 distinct CDR3 sequences in the sample, around 35% were seen once. Sequencing was performed on CD8+ T cells from cultured PBMCs, taken from culture after CMV antigen stimulation. The source of this sequence is a human donor in good health (CMV status not recorded). Some clones in this sample may be carry-over from other donors' samples. This chain uses TRBV4-1 with TRBJ1-1, with 9 bases lining up with TRBD1. In DNA, the CDR3 is TGCGCCAGCAGCCGCGGACAGGGGCGGACTGAAGCTTTCTTT. It yields the protein CASSRGQGRTEAFF.